What follows are 20 T cell receptor beta chains derived from one specimen sequenced in a study of cytomegalovirus exposure and HLA in healthy donors. 60 Vbeta and 13 Jbeta primers were used in PCR. The method was immunoSEQ multiplex PCR; TCRdb's version includes in-frame clones alone and lacks a portion of them. The repertoire holds 120,000 to 150,000 clones, with 65% to 85% as singletons. Sequences were obtained from PBMCs. Receptors were obtained from a woman between 35 and 50 years old in good health and CMV-seropositive.

The rearrangement joins TRBV18 to TRBJ2-1; TRBD1 matches 9 bases. With 5 bases clipped from V and 4 bases from J, the junction kept 3 bases outside the gene matches. The CDR3 sequence is 14 residues long. Germline CDR1 KGHSH, CDR2 LQKENI. For the CDR3, the DNA is TGTGCCAGCTCATCGGGACAGGGTTACAATGAGCAGTTCTTC. This gives the protein CASSSGQGYNEQFF.

The CDR3 loop is CASSLDGLTEAFF. CDR3 coding DNA: TGTGCCAGCAGCTTGGATGGGCTGACTGAAGCTTTCTTT. J is TRBJ1-1 and V is TRBV5-5, with D unresolved. CDR3 size: 13 residues. Germline V gives CDR1 SGHKS, CDR2 YYEKEE (reference sequence). V lost 0 bases and J lost 5, with 8 bases in between.

The chain uses TRBV27 and TRBJ2-1, with TRBD1 matching 8 bases. The CDR3 sequence is 15 residues long. Germline CDR1 reads MNHEY; CDR2 reads SMNVEV (reference sequence). With 5 bases clipped from V and 0 bases from J, the junction kept 3 bases outside the gene matches. CDR3 sequence reads: CASSRTGGSYNEQFF. The CDR3 DNA sequence: TGTGCCAGCAGTAGAACAGGGGGCTCCTACAATGAGCAGTTCTTC.

The chain couples TRBV28 to TRBJ1-4; D might be TRBD1 (5 bases). This CDR3 has 16 residues. Trimming shortened V by 6 bases and J by 0 bases, and 14 bases separated the two germline ends. The germline CDR1 and CDR2 sequences are MDHEN and SYDVKM. Here the CDR3 reads CASSPVTGATNEKLFF. In DNA form, the CDR3 reads TGTGCCAGCAGCCCCGTCACGGGGGCAACTAATGAAAAACTGTTTTTT.

V and J are TRBV10-3 and TRBJ1-2, with D perhaps TRBD1 (6 bases). With 4 bases removed from V and 5 bases from J, the gap between germline ends came to 8 bases. The CDR3 has 12 residues. Germline CDR1 is ENHRY and CDR2 is SYGVKD. The CDR3, as DNA: TGTGCCATCAGTGGGCAGGGGTATGGCTACACCTTC. It is translated as CAISGQGYGYTF.

This rearrangement joins TRBV28 to TRBJ1-2; 8 bases line up with TRBD1. Germline-derived CDR1 and CDR2 are MDHEN and SYDVKM. This CDR3 has 12 residues. The trim removed 11 bases at V and 4 bases at J, leaving 6 bases unmatched. The CDR3 is CAAYRGSYGYTF. In nucleotides, the CDR3 is TGTGCCGCTTACAGGGGGAGCTATGGCTACACCTTC.

This clone has a single count. V usage is TRBV6-1 and J usage is TRBJ1-2, with 10 bases aligning to TRBD1. The CDR3 consists of 15 residues. V lost 7 bases to trimming and J lost 3 bases; unmatched junction nucleotides: 8. Germline V gives CDR1 MNHNS, CDR2 SASEGT. CDR3 nucleotides: TGTGCCAGCACCCCTCAGACAGGGGGCCACTATGGCTACACCTTC. Protein: CASTPQTGGHYGYTF.

The gene calls are TRBV5-1 and TRBJ2-2, with D uncertain. Trimming removed 4 bases at V and 1 base at J, with 11 bases between. CDR1 SGHRS and CDR2 YFSETQ come from the germline V gene. This CDR3 comprises 15 residues. The CDR3 sequence: CASSRRTMNTGELFF. The CDR3 bases are TGCGCCAGCAGCCGCCGTACAATGAACACCGGGGAGCTGTTTTTT.

V usage is TRBV19 and J usage is TRBJ1-2; 9 bases fit TRBD1. In germline, CDR1 is LNHDA, CDR2 SQIVND (reference sequence). The CDR3 spans 14 residues. V lost 9 bases and J lost 1; bases outside the gene matches: 6. CDR3 bases: TGTGCCAGCCACAGGGGGCTTATTAACTATGGCTACACCTTC. Translation: CASHRGLINYGYTF.

The chain employs TRBV29-1 and TRBJ1-1; perhaps TRBD1 as D (6 bases). Germline V gives CDR1 SQVTM, CDR2 ANQGSEA. This CDR3 region has 14 residues. V dropped 4 bases and J dropped 11 bases, with 23 bases sitting between them. CDR3 region: CSVASLFPQGFAFF. The DNA for the CDR3 is TGCAGCGTTGCCTCATTATTCCCGCAGGGGTTCGCTTTCTTT.

The chain recombines TRBV5-6 with TRBJ2-7; possible D gene TRBD1, 6 bases. The germline V and J ends were trimmed by 4 bases and 0 bases, with 14 bases remaining between them. The CDR3 has 15 residues. Per the germline V gene, CDR1 is SGHDT and CDR2 is YYEEEE. The CDR3 sequence: CASSPYDRYSYEQYF. The CDR3 DNA reads as TGTGCCAGCAGCCCCTACGACAGGTACTCCTACGAGCAGTACTTC.

The CDR3 nucleotides read TGTGCCAGCAGTCAACAGGGGGCGAACTATGGCTACACCTTC. This translates into CASSQQGANYGYTF. The V gene is TRBV6-6, the J gene TRBJ1-2, with 9 bases matching TRBD1. This CDR3 is built from 14 residues. Per the germline V gene, CDR1 is MNHNY and CDR2 is SVGAGI (reference sequence). The V segment lost 5 bases and the J segment 2 bases; nucleotides outside the gene matches: 3.

The V call is TRBV5-1, the J call TRBJ2-1; 14 nucleotides agree with TRBD2. From germline, CDR1 is SGHRS and CDR2 YFSETQ. Losses at the gene ends were 4 bases for V and 3 bases for J; bases not matched to a gene: 6. CDR3 length equals 17 residues. CDR3 sequence (DNA): TGCGCCAGCAGCCAGACTAGCGGGGGGGCTAGCTACAATGAGCAGTTCTTC. It yields the protein CASSQTSGGASYNEQFF.

The chain combines TRBV28 with TRBJ2-2; 7 bases fit TRBD2. Germline V gene lookup returns CDR1 MDHEN and CDR2 SYDVKM. V shed 6 bases and J 3 bases; nucleotides not matched to a gene: 7. CDR3 length equals 15 residues. CDR3 sequence: CASSPTSIDTGELFF. CDR3 nucleotide sequence: TGTGCCAGCAGCCCGACTAGCATCGACACCGGGGAGCTGTTTTTT.

The chain uses TRBV2 and TRBJ1-2; 9 bases align to TRBD1. This CDR3 comprises 13 residues. V trimming: 6 bases; J trimming: 8 bases; junction bases outside the gene matches: 7. The germline V gene has CDR1 SNHLY and CDR2 FYNNEI. This CDR3 is CASRPGTGSGYTF. CDR3 nucleotides: TGTGCCAGCAGGCCCGGGACAGGGAGCGGCTACACCTTC.

As regards this clone: Other DNA sequences in this specimen translate into the identical CDR3. The rearrangement links TRBV5-4 to TRBJ2-3, with 14 bases fitting TRBD2. Trimming cost V 3 bases and J 6 bases; bases outside gene matches: 6. The CDR3 has 16 amino acids. Germline V gene sequence: CDR1 SGHNT, CDR2 YYREEE (reference sequence). This CDR3 reads CASSSRLAGGPDTQYF. The CDR3 bases are TGTGCCAGCAGCTCTCGACTAGCGGGGGGGCCGGATACGCAGTATTTT.

The rearrangement links TRBV4-1 to TRBJ2-3; 8 positions agree with TRBD2. The CDR3 length is 17 residues. J was trimmed by 2 bases and V by 0 bases; bases with no gene match: 7. Looked up from germline, CDR1 is MGHRA and CDR2 is YSYEKL. In DNA form, the CDR3 reads TGCGCCAGCAGCCAAGATCCGGGGGGGATGACCACAGATACGCAGTATTTT. Its translation is CASSQDPGGMTTDTQYF.

This chain links TRBV5-4 with TRBJ1-2; 8 bases agree with TRBD1. The CDR3 runs to 13 residues. J was trimmed by 6 bases and V by 4 bases; bases with no gene match: 5. Germline V gene sequence: CDR1 SGHNT, CDR2 YYREEE (reference sequence). The CDR3 DNA reads as TGTGCCAGCAGCAGGACAGGGAAGAATGGCTACACCTTC. This sequence encodes CASSRTGKNGYTF.

This sequence joins TRBV19 and TRBJ1-1; D is unclear. This CDR3 spans 15 amino acids. Germline assignment: CDR1 LNHDA and CDR2 SQIVND (reference sequence). Between the trimmed V and J ends, which lost 7 bases and 0 bases, there was a span of 15 bases. CDR3 nucleotides: TGTGCCAGTACCGAAGGGCGGGGAATGAACACTGAAGCTTTCTTT. Residues: CASTEGRGMNTEAFF.

The V gene is TRBV5-4, the J gene TRBJ1-3, with a tentative D call TRBD1 (5 bases). Germline V gives CDR1 SGHNT, CDR2 YYREEE (reference sequence). Trimming removed 2 bases at V and 7 bases at J, with 13 bases between. The CDR3 totals 14 residues. CDR3 nucleotides: TGTGCCAGCAGCTTCGCGGGACTCGGGAACACCATATATTTT. Its translation: CASSFAGLGNTIYF.